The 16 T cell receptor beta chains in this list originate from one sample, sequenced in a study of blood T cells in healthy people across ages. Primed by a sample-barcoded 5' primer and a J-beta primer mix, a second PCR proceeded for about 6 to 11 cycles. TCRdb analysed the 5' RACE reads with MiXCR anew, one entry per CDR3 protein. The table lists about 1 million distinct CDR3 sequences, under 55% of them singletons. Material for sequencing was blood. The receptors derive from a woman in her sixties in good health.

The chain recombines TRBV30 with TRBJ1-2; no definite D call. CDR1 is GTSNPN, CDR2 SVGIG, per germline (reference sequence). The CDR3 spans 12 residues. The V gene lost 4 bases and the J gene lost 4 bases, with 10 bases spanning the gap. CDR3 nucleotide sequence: TGTGCCTGGATAGGGAGCGGCTATGGCTACACCTTC. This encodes CAWIGSGYGYTF.

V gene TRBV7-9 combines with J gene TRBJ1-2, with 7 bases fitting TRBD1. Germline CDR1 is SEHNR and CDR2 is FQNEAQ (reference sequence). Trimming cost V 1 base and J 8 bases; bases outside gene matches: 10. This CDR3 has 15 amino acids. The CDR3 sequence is CASSLVGQPNRGYTF. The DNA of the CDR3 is TGTGCCAGCAGCTTAGTGGGACAGCCTAACCGCGGCTACACCTTC. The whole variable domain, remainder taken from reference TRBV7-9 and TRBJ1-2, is DTGVSQNPRHKITKRGQNVTFRCDPISEHNRLYWYRQTLGQGPEFLTYFQNEAQLEKSRLLSDRFSAERPKGSFSTLEIQRTEQGDSAMYLCASSLVGQPNRGYTFGSGTRLTVV.

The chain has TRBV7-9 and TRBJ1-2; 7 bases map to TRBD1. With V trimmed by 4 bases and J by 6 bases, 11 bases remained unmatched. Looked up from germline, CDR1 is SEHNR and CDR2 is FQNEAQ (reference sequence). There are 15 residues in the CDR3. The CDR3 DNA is TGTGCCAGCAGCTACGCGCCAGGGGGGGAGAATGGCTACACCTTC. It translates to CASSYAPGGENGYTF.

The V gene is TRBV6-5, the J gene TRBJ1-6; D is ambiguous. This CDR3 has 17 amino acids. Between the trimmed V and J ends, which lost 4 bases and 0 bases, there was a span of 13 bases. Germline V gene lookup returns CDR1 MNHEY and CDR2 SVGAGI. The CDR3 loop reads CASSLWSESSYNSPLHF. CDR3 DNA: TGTGCCAGCAGTTTATGGTCGGAAAGCTCCTATAATTCACCCCTCCACTTT.

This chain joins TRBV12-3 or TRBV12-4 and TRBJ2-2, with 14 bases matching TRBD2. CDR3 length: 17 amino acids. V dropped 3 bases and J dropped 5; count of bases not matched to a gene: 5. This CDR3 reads CASSFGTSGSGTGELFF. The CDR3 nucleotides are TGTGCCAGCAGTTTCGGGACTAGCGGGAGTGGTACCGGGGAGCTGTTTTTT.

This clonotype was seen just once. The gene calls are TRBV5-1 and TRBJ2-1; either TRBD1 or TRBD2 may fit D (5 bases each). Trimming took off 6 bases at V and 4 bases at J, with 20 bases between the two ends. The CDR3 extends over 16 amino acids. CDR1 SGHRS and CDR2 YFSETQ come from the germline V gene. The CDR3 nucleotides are TGCGCCAGCAAACGGGGCCCATACGAGGGTTACAATGAGCAGTTCTTC. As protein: CASKRGPYEGYNEQFF.

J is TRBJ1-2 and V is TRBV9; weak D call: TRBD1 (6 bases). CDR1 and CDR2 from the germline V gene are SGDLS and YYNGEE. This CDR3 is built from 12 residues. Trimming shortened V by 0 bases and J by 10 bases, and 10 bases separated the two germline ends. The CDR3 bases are TGTGCCAGCAGCGTAGCTTTGGGGGCCTACACCTTC. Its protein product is CASSVALGAYTF.

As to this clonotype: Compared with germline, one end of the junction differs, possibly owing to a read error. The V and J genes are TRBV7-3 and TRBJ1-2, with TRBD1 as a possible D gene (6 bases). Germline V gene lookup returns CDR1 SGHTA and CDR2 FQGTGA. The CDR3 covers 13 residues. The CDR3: CTSSTFTGDSYTF. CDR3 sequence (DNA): TGTACCAGCAGTACGTTCACTGGGGACAGCTACACCTTC. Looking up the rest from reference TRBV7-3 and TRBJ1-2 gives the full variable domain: GAGVSQTPSNKVTEKGKYVELRCDPISGHTALYWYRQSLGQGPEFLIYFQGTGAADDSGLPNDRFFAVRPEGSVSTLKIQRTERGDSAVYLCTSSTFTGDSYTFGSGTRLTVV.

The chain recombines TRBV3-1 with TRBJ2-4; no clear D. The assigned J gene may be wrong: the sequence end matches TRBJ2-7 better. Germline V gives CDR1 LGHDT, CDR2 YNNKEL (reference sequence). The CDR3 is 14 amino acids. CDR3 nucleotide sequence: TGTGCCAGCAGCCAAGATCTGGGGTTGGACGAGCAGTACTTC. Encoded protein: CASSQDLGLDEQYF.

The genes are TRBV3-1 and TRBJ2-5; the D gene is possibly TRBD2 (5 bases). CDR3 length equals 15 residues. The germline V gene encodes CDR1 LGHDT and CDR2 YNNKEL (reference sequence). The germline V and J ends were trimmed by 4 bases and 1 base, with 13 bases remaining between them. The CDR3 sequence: CASSLNSVSQETQYF. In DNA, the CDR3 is TGTGCCAGCAGCCTCAATAGCGTGAGCCAAGAGACCCAGTACTTC.

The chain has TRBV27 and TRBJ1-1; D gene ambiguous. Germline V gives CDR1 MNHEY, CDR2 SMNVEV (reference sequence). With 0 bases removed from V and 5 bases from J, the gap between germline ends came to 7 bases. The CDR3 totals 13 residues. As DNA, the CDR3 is TGTGCCAGCAGTTTATCGAGAACAACTGAAGCTTTCTTT. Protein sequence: CASSLSRTTEAFF.

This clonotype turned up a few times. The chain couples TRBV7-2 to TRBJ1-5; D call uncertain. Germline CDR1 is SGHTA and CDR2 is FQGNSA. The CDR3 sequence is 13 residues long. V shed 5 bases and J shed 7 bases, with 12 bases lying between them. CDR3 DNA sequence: TGTGCCAGCAGCCCCAGAGCCGGACAGCCCCAGCATTTT. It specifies CASSPRAGQPQHF.

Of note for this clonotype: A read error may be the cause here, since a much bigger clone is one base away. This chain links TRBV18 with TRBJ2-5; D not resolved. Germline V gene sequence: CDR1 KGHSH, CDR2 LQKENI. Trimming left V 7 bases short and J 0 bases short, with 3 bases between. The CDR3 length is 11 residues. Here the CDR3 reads CASWYQETQYF. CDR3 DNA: TGTGCCAGCTGGTACCAAGAGACCCAGTACTTC.

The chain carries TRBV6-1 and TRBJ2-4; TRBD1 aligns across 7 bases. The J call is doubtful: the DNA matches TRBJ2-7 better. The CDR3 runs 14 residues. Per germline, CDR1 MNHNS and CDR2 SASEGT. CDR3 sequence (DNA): TGTGCCAGCCAACCCTCGGGACAGCCCCACGAGCAGTACTTC. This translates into CASQPSGQPHEQYF.

The CDR3 DNA reads as TGTGCCAACAGCAAAGGACAGCCCGCCCCAAGATATAATTCACCCCTCCACTTT. As protein: CANSKGQPAPRYNSPLHF. The rearrangement joins TRBV21-1 to TRBJ1-6; whether TRBD1, the table's D call, matches the DNA was not checked. TRBV21-1 is a pseudogene segment. The CDR3 runs to 18 residues.

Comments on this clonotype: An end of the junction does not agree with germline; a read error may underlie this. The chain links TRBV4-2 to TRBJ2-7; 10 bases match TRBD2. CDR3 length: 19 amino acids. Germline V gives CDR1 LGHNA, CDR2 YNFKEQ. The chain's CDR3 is CASGQGEVLAGSRSYEQYF. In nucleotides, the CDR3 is TGTGCCAGCGGCCAAGGGGAGGTACTAGCGGGATCGCGCTCCTACGAGCAGTACTTC.